The present TCR beta chain was sequenced within a study of shared clonotypes between healthy human individuals. Study-level points and caveats: Non-shared clonotypes had lower generation probabilities than those shared by all four donors. A handful of donors shared around 5.1% of their naive CD4 clonotypes.

This table comes from immunoSEQ multiplex PCR, and its TCRdb copy is limited to in-frame clones, with some not included. The sample records about 1 million clones, 78% being singletons. Trimming removed 4 bases from V and 9 bases from J, with 23 bases in between. Germline V CDR1 and CDR2: SGHRS, YFSETQ. This CDR3 has 15 amino acids. This clone was observed once. Its antigen is not identified. The receptor was isolated from a man aged 18 to 29 in good health. Some clones in this sample may be carry-over from other donors' samples. Sequencing was done on a sample of memory CD4+ T cells from PBMCs. Specified subset: CD45RA-negative fraction. The genes are TRBV5-1 and TRBJ2-7; TRBD2 is a possible D gene (6 bases). CDR3 coding DNA: TGCGCCAGCAGCCCCTCGGGAGTCACCTCGGGTGGGCAGTACTTC. Protein product: CASSPSGVTSGGQYF.